One and the same sample provided the 9 T cell receptor beta chains below, sequenced in a study of cytomegalovirus exposure and HLA in healthy donors. A multiplex PCR was run with 60 Vbeta primers and 13 Jbeta primers. TCRdb's table, derived via immunoSEQ multiplex PCR, lists solely in-frame clones and lacks some. The table lists a few hundred thousand clones, 60% to 85% of them singletons. Sequencing was carried out using PBMCs. The origin of the receptors is a man aged 35 to 55 in good health and CMV-seronegative.

The chain has TRBV6-6 and TRBJ2-3; 7 nucleotides agree with TRBD2. The CDR3 has 14 residues. Germline assignment: CDR1 MNHNY and CDR2 SVGAGI (reference sequence). The V gene end was trimmed by 8 bases and the J gene end by 4 bases; junction bases not matched to a gene: 9. CDR3 DNA sequence: TGTGCCAGCGGGGAGGGAAAGATCTCAGATACGCAGTATTTT. It codes for CASGEGKISDTQYF.

The chain has TRBV5-1 and TRBJ2-1; the match to TRBD2 covers 7 bases. V shed 4 bases and J 6 bases; nucleotides not matched to a gene: 10. CDR1 SGHRS and CDR2 YFSETQ come from the germline V gene. The CDR3 is made up of 15 amino acids. The CDR3 sequence: CASSLSAGSGNEQFF. DNA for the CDR3: TGCGCCAGCAGCCTCTCAGCGGGATCAGGCAATGAGCAGTTCTTC.

This chain links TRBV29-1 with TRBJ2-1; TRBD1 might be the D (5 bases). The CDR3 sequence is 14 residues long. Germline V gene lookup returns CDR1 SQVTM and CDR2 ANQGSEA. V was clipped by 6 bases and J by 0 bases, with 12 bases between them. The CDR3 coding sequence is TGCAGCGTATTGACAGATAGCTCCTACAATGAGCAGTTCTTC. Translating gives CSVLTDSSYNEQFF.

The chain has TRBV4-1 and TRBJ2-1, with 11 bases lining up with TRBD2. The CDR3 loop spans 16 amino acids. The germline V gene encodes CDR1 MGHRA and CDR2 YSYEKL. J was trimmed by 9 bases and V by 1 base; bases with no gene match: 8. The CDR3 coding sequence is TGCGCCAGCAGCCAAGGTATAGGTAGCGGGAGGGGTGAGCAGTTCTTC. Amino acids: CASSQGIGSGRGEQFF.

This sequence joins TRBV6-1 and TRBJ2-2, with D hard to call. The CDR3 runs 14 residues. Germline V gene sequence: CDR1 MNHNS, CDR2 SASEGT. Deletions cut 3 bases from V and 4 bases from J, with 9 bases between. The CDR3 sequence: CASSELRLTGELFF. The CDR3 DNA reads as TGTGCCAGCAGTGAGCTCAGGCTCACCGGGGAGCTGTTTTTT.

The chain has TRBV14 and TRBJ2-1; 13 bases are a match to TRBD2. Germline-derived CDR1 and CDR2 are SGHDN and FVKESK. With 6 bases clipped from V and 8 bases from J, the junction kept 10 bases outside the gene matches. This CDR3 is built from 16 residues. As DNA, the CDR3 is TGTGCCAGCAGTCTACGTGGACTAGCGGGAGAGGATGAGCAGTTCTTC. Residues: CASSLRGLAGEDEQFF.

This clone was seen more than once but under ten times. The V gene is TRBV6-5, the J gene TRBJ1-4; tentative D call: TRBD1 (6 bases). Trimming stripped 5 bases from V and 2 bases from J, with 9 bases between. Germline V gives CDR1 MNHEY, CDR2 SVGAGI. This CDR3 spans 14 amino acids. The CDR3 DNA is TGTGCCAGCAGTCCCACAGGGACTAATGAAAAACTGTTTTTT. Its protein is CASSPTGTNEKLFF.

The chain has TRBV10-3 and TRBJ2-5, with TRBD1 matching over 7 bases. CDR3 length: 15 amino acids. V was clipped by 2 bases and J by 2 bases; unmatched bases: 5. Looked up from germline, CDR1 is ENHRY and CDR2 is SYGVKD. The CDR3 DNA follows: TGTGCCATCAGTGAGACACGGACAGGTCAAGAGACCCAGTACTTC. This codes for CAISETRTGQETQYF.

V gene TRBV7-3 combines with J gene TRBJ2-1, with 10 bases lining up with TRBD2. The CDR3 runs 15 residues. Germline trimming cut 3 bases from V and 3 bases from J; bases unmatched to any gene: 2. Germline values: CDR1 SGHTA, CDR2 FQGTGA. CDR3 residues: CASSFSGGSYNEQFF. The CDR3 coding sequence is TGTGCCAGCAGCTTTAGCGGGGGGAGCTACAATGAGCAGTTCTTC.